The 7 T cell receptor beta chains below all came from one sample that was sequenced in a study of cytomegalovirus exposure and HLA in healthy donors. 13 Jbeta primers and 60 Vbeta primers were used for the PCR. Measured with immunoSEQ multiplex PCR; TCRdb has only the in-frame clones, and not every one. The sample includes roughly 140,000 clones, 75% to 85% of them seen just once. The sequencing sample was made of PBMCs. Receptors originate from a man in his fifties or sixties in good health and CMV-seropositive.

The V and J genes are TRBV2 and TRBJ2-5, with 12 bases that match TRBD2. The CDR3 length is 16 residues. V was clipped by 3 bases and J by 2 bases; unmatched bases: 4. Germline CDR1 is SNHLY and CDR2 is FYNNEI. The chain's CDR3 is CASSEGLAGKQETQYF. As DNA, the CDR3 is TGTGCCAGCAGTGAGGGACTAGCGGGTAAACAAGAGACCCAGTACTTC.

V usage is TRBV5-1 and J usage is TRBJ2-5, with D perhaps matching TRBD1 (5 bases). Trimming cost V 0 bases and J 3 bases, with 12 bases left between them. The CDR3 runs 15 residues. Germline V gives CDR1 SGHRS, CDR2 YFSETQ. Written as DNA, the CDR3 is TGCGCCAGCAGCTTGGCTCTAGGGGCGGAAGAGACCCAGTACTTC. Residues: CASSLALGAEETQYF.

A remark on this clone: The sample holds other DNA sequences that translate to the same CDR3. The chain links TRBV15 to TRBJ2-5; a weak D match, TRBD2 (5 bases). Judging by the DNA end, TRBJ2-7 fits better; the J call may be wrong. CDR3 size: 13 residues. The germline gives CDR1 LNHNV, CDR2 YYDKDF (reference sequence). The CDR3 nucleotides read TGTGCCACCAGCAGAGATCGCGGGTACGAGCAGTACTTC. This gives the protein CATSRDRGYEQYF.

As regards this clone: One end of the junction does not line up with germline, which may come from a read error. The chain carries TRBV6-1 and TRBJ2-2; perhaps TRBD2 as D (5 bases). The germline V gene encodes CDR1 MNHNS and CDR2 SASEGT. The CDR3 is 13 residues long. CDR3 bases: TGTGCCAGCAGTATACAGAGGACCGGGGAGCTATTTTTT. It translates to CASSIQRTGELFF.

This chain connects TRBV5-6 to TRBJ2-3, with TRBD2 matching 7 bases. J lost 9 bases, V lost 0 bases, and 1 base had no gene match. Germline assignment: CDR1 SGHDT and CDR2 YYEEEE. There are 12 residues in the CDR3. The CDR3 loop reads CASSLVAGTQYF. The CDR3 DNA sequence: TGTGCCAGCAGCTTGGTAGCGGGCACGCAGTATTTT. Based on the CDR3 plus reference TRBV5-6 and TRBJ2-3, the full variable domain is DAGVTQSPTHLIKTRGQQVTLRCSPKSGHDTVSWYQQALGQGPQFIFQYYEEEERQRGNFPDRFSGHQFPNYSSELNVNALLLGDSALYLCASSLVAGTQYFGPGTRLTVL.

V gene TRBV5-6 combines with J gene TRBJ2-4, with D unresolved. Germline V CDR1 and CDR2: SGHDT, YYEEEE. The length of the CDR3 is 15 residues. Trimming stripped 2 bases from V and 1 base from J, with 10 bases between. In nucleotides, the CDR3 is TGTGCCAGCAGCTTAGTGGGCAGGGCCAAAAACATTCAGTACTTC. Residues: CASSLVGRAKNIQYF.

This chain links TRBV27 with TRBJ2-1, with TRBD2 matching 11 bases. From germline, CDR1 is MNHEY and CDR2 SMNVEV (reference sequence). V lost 3 bases, J lost 7 bases, and 5 bases stayed unmatched. There are 15 residues in the CDR3. The CDR3 reads CASSFSSGRSNEQFF. In DNA form, the CDR3 reads TGTGCCAGCAGTTTCTCTAGCGGGAGGTCGAATGAGCAGTTCTTC.